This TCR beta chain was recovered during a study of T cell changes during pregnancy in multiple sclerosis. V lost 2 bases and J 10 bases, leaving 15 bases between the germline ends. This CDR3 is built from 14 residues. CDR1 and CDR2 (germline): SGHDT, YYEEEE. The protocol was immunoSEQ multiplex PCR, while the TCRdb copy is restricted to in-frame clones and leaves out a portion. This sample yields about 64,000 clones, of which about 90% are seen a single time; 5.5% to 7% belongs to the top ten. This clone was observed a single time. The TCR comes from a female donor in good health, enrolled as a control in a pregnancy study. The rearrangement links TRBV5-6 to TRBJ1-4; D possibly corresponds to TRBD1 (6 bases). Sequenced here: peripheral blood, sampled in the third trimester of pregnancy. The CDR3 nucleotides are TGTGCCAGCAGCTTAGGCGGACAGTTCGCAAAACTGTTTTTT. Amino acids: CASSLGGQFAKLFF.